This entry concerns a single TCR beta chain. The record originates from a study of T cells in Graves' hyperthyroidism and ophthalmopathy. At least 3 on the Clinical Activity Score was recorded for ophthalmopathy patients, who also had NOSPECS grade at least 4 and duration under 3 months. Authors of the study amplified TCR beta CDR3 regions from RNA transcripts. The HTBI set primed first-round TCR CDR3 RT-PCR. TCRdb processed the multiplex PCR reads anew with MiXCR; each CDR3 protein has one entry. This sample has over 250,000 distinct CDR3 sequences, with 22% found just once. In germline, CDR1 is DFQATT, CDR2 SNEGSKA (reference sequence). This CDR3 has 12 amino acids.

Source material: blood. The sequence came from a young man with Graves' ophthalmopathy. The chain uses TRBV20-1 and TRBJ1-4, with a weak D call TRBD1 (5 bases). This CDR3 is CSLRTSSEKLFF. The DNA for the CDR3 is TGCAGCCTAAGGACATCTTCTGAAAAACTGTTTTTT.